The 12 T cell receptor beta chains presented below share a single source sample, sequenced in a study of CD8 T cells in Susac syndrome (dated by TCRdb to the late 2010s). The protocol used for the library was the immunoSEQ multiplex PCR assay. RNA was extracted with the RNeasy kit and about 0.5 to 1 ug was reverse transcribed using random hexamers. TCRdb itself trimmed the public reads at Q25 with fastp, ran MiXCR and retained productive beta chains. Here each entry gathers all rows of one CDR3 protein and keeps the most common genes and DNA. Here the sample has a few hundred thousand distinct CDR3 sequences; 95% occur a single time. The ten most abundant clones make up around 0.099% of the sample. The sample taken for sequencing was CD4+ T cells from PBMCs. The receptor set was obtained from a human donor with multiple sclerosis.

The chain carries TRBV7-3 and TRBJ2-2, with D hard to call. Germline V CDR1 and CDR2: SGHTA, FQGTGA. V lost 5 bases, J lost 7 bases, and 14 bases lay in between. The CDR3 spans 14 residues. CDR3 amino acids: CASSLSQQHGELFF. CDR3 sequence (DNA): TGTGCCAGCAGCCTTAGTCAACAACACGGGGAGCTGTTTTTT. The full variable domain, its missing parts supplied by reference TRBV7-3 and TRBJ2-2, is GAGVSQTPSNKVTEKGKYVELRCDPISGHTALYWYRQSLGQGPEFLIYFQGTGAADDSGLPNDRFFAVRPEGSVSTLKIQRTERGDSAVYLCASSLSQQHGELFFGEGSRLTVL.

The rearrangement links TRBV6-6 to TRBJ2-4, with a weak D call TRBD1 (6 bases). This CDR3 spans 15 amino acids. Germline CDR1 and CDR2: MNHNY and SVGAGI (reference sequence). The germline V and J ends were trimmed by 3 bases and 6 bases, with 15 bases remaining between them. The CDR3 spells CASSYFSSQGNIQYF. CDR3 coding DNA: TGTGCCAGCAGTTATTTTTCCTCACAGGGAAACATTCAGTACTTC.

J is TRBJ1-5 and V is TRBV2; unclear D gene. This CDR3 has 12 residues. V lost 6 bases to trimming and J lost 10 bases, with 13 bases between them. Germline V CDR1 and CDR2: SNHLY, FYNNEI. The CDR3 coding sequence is TGTGCCAGCAGGTTGACCCCTGACCCCCAGCATTTT. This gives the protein CASRLTPDPQHF.

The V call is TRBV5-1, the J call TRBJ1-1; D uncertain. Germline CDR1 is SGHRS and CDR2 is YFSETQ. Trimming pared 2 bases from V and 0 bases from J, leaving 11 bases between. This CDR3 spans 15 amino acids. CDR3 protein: CASSFDFQMNTEAFF. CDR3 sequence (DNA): TGCGCCAGCAGCTTCGATTTTCAGATGAACACTGAAGCTTTCTTT.

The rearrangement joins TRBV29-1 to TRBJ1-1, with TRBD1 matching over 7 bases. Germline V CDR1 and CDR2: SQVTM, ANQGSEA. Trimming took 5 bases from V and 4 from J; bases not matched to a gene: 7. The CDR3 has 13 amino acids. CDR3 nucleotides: TGCAGCGTTAAAAGGGGGCGGGGCACTGAAGCTTTCTTT. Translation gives CSVKRGRGTEAFF.

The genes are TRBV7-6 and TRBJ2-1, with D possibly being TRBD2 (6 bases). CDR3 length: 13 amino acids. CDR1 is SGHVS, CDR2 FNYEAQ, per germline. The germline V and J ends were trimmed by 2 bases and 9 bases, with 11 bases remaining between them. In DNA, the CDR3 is TGTGCCAGCAGCTTAACTAGCCCGGGTGAGCAGTTCTTC. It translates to CASSLTSPGEQFF.

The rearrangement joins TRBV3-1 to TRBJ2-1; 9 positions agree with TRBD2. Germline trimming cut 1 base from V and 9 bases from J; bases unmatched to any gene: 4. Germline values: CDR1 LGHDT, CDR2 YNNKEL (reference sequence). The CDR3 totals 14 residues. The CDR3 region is CASSQGSGGVEQFF. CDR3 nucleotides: TGTGCCAGCAGCCAAGGTAGCGGGGGAGTTGAGCAGTTCTTC.

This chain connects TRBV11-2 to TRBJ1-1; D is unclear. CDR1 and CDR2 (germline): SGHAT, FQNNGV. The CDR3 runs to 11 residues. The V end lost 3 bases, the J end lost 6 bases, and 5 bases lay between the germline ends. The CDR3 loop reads CASSFHSEAFF. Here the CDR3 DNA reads TGTGCCAGCAGCTTTCATTCTGAAGCTTTCTTT.

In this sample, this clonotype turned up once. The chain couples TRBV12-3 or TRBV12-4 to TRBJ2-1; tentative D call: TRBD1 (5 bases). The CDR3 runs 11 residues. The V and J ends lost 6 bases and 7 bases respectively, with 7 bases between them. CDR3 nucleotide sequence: TGTGCCAGCAGCCGACAGAATGAGCAGTTCTTC. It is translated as CASSRQNEQFF.

DNA of the CDR3: TGTGCCACATGGGAGGGCAATCAGCCCCAGCATTTT. This codes for CATWEGNQPQHF. The V call is TRBV24-1, the J call TRBJ1-5; D ambiguous. CDR1 KGHDR and CDR2 SFDVKD come from the germline V gene. Trimming stripped 10 bases from V and 2 bases from J, with 8 bases between. This CDR3 region has 12 residues.

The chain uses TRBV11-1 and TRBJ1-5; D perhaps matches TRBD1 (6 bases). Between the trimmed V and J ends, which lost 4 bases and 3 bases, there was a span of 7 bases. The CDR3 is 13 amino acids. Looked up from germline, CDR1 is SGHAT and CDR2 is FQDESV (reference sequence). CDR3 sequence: CASSSGDNQPQHF. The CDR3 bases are TGTGCCAGCAGCTCAGGGGACAATCAGCCCCAGCATTTT. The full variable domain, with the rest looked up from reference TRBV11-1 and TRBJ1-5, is EAEVAQSPRYKITEKSQAVAFWCDPISGHATLYWYRQILGQGPELLVQFQDESVVDDSQLPKDRFSAERLKGVDSTLKIQPAELGDSAMYLCASSSGDNQPQHFGDGTRLSIL.

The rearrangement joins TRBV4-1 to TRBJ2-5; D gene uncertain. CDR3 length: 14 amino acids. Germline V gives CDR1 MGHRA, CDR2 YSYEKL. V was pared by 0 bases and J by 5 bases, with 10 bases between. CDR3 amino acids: CASSQDGLRETQYF. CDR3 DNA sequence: TGCGCCAGCAGCCAAGATGGCTTGAGGGAGACCCAGTACTTC.